This is a list of T cell receptor beta chains from one sample in a study of Graves' ophthalmopathy and Graves' hyperthyroidism. TCRdb fed the multiplex PCR reads into MiXCR, producing one record per CDR3 protein. Of 400,000 to 450,000 distinct CDR3 sequences in the sample, more than 20% were seen once. The sequencing input was peripheral blood. The receptors stem from a young woman with stable Graves' hyperthyroidism. Each CDR3 is given with its conserved first and last residue. The D gene is left open where the match is weak. The size of a clone is reported for some rows only, either as once, few or many, or as a class for expanded clones.

TRBV7-2	many	-	TRBJ2-2	CASSSSLGTGELFF	TGTGCCAGCAGCTCCTCCCTCGGCACCGGGGAGCTGTTTTTT
TRBV20-1	many	TRBD2	TRBJ2-7	CSATGLAGTYEQYF	TGCAGTGCCACGGGACTAGCGGGTACCTACGAGCAGTACTTC
TRBV3-1	few	-	TRBJ2-4	CASSKIKGDIQYF	TGTGCCAGCAGCAAGATTAAGGGGGACATTCAGTACTTC
TRBV9	many	-	TRBJ1-6	CASSVGGADNSPLHF	TGTGCCAGCAGCGTGGGCGGGGCCGATAATTCACCCCTCCACTTT
TRBV30	many	-	TRBJ2-7	CAWSGLGPEGGEQYF	TGTGCCTGGAGTGGGCTGGGACCCGAGGGTGGCGAGCAGTACTTC
TRBV28	many	-	TRBJ1-3	CASSFSGRDRNTIYF	TGTGCCAGCAGTTTCAGTGGGAGGGATAGAAACACCATATATTTT
TRBV7-8	many	-	TRBJ2-5	CASSQPRGFESQETQYF	TGTGCCAGCAGCCAACCCCGGGGCTTTGAATCCCAAGAGACCCAGTACTTC
TRBV24-1	few	-	TRBJ2-2	CALGTDTGELFF	TGTGCCCTCGGCACCGACACCGGGGAGCTGTTTTTT
TRBV25-1	many	TRBD1	TRBJ2-7	CASSELSRDGQGAYEQYF	TGTGCCAGCAGTGAGTTATCCAGGGACGGGCAGGGGGCTTACGAGCAGTACTTC
TRBV25-1	many	-	TRBJ2-5	CASSEIGSGHETQYF	TGTGCCAGCAGTGAAATTGGGTCGGGGCACGAGACCCAGTACTTC
TRBV27	few	TRBD2	TRBJ2-7	CASSFSSSGSFYEQYF	TGTGCCAGCAGTTTCTCCTCTAGCGGGAGTTTCTACGAGCAGTACTTC
TRBV3-1	-	-	TRBJ1-2	CASSQDLVETVSF	TGTGCCAGCAGCCAAGATCTAGTCGAGACAGTATCCTTC
TRBV6-5	many	-	TRBJ1-5	CASSSPRDSNQPQHF	TGTGCCAGCAGTTCTCCGAGGGATAGCAATCAGCCCCAGCATTTT
TRBV29-1	many	TRBD2	TRBJ2-7	CSAASGGRAREQYF	TGCAGCGCCGCGTCGGGCGGGAGGGCCCGCGAGCAGTACTTC
TRBV20-1	many	-	TRBJ1-2	CSARDLAYRDGYTF	TGCAGTGCTAGAGACCTTGCCTACAGGGATGGCTACACCTTC
TRBV11-2	many	TRBD1	TRBJ1-6	CASSWGQDNSPLHF	TGTGCCAGCAGCTGGGGACAGGATAATTCACCCCTCCACTTT
TRBV11-2	-	TRBD1	TRBJ2-4	CASSQYAGQGMHIQYF	TGTGCCAGCAGCCAGTACGCGGGACAGGGAATGCACATTCAGTACTTC
TRBV6-1	-	TRBD2	TRBJ2-2	CASSRAAGDTGELFF	TGTGCCAGCAGTCGGGCAGCGGGAGACACCGGGGAGCTGTTTTTT
TRBV2	many	TRBD2	TRBJ2-7	CASSETSREAYEQYF	TGTGCCAGCAGTGAGACTTCGCGGGAGGCCTACGAGCAGTACTTC
TRBV11-1	many	-	TRBJ2-7	CASSLGPLSSSYEQYF	TGTGCCAGCAGCTTGGGGCCGTTATCCAGCTCCTACGAGCAGTACTTC
TRBV11-1	many	-	TRBJ2-6	CASSLSVESGANVLTF	TGTGCCAGCAGCTTATCGGTGGAATCTGGGGCCAACGTCCTGACTTTC
TRBV11-1	few	TRBD2	TRBJ2-3	CASSPLSSGSTDTQYF	TGTGCCAGCAGCCCCTTGTCTAGCGGTAGCACAGATACGCAGTATTTT
TRBV7-6	many	-	TRBJ1-1	CASSSSGGRGTEAFF	TGTGCCAGCAGCTCTTCCGGGGGGCGCGGCACTGAAGCTTTCTTT
TRBV30	few	TRBD1	TRBJ1-1	CAWGRGRYTEAFF	TGTGCTTGGGGCAGGGGGAGGTACACTGAAGCTTTCTTT
TRBV5-1	many	-	TRBJ1-2	CASSLLQGSRYGYTF	TGCGCCAGCAGCTTGCTACAAGGGAGCCGGTATGGCTACACCTTC
TRBV27	few	-	TRBJ1-3	CASSPPPTGMGNTIYF	TGTGCCAGCAGTCCACCCCCGACAGGAATGGGAAACACCATATATTTT
TRBV15	many	-	TRBJ2-5	CATSRVERGQETQYF	TGTGCCACCAGCAGAGTAGAAAGGGGTCAAGAGACCCAGTACTTC
TRBV7-8	many	TRBD2	TRBJ2-5	CASSLGASGRARETQYF	TGTGCCAGCAGCTTAGGAGCTAGCGGGAGGGCCAGGGAGACCCAGTACTTC
TRBV28	many	TRBD1	TRBJ2-7	CASSPGDRGYEQYF	TGTGCCAGCAGTCCCGGGGACAGGGGCTACGAGCAGTACTTC
TRBV12-3/TRBV12-4	many	-	TRBJ2-4	CASSFPGGKNIKYF	TGTGCCAGCAGTTTCCCTGGGGGAAAAAACATTAAGTACTTC
TRBV4-1	many	TRBD2	TRBJ2-7	CASSQVASGTYEQYF	TGCGCCAGCAGCCAAGTGGCTAGCGGTACCTACGAGCAGTACTTC
TRBV7-9	many	TRBD2	TRBJ2-7	CASSLVLAGGEQYF	TGTGCCAGCAGCTTAGTCCTAGCGGGAGGCGAGCAGTACTTC
TRBV6-5	-	-	TRBJ1-1	CASSLFPAGSGTEAFF	TGTGCCAGCAGTTTATTCCCGGCGGGTTCAGGCACTGAAGCTTTCTTT
TRBV18	many	-	TRBJ1-1	CASSQGRGNTEAFF	TGTGCCAGCTCCCAAGGAAGGGGGAACACTGAAGCTTTCTTT
TRBV12-3/TRBV12-4	many	-	TRBJ1-2	CASSFTTGPLGYGYTF	TGTGCCAGCAGTTTCACGACAGGACCCTTGGGGTATGGCTACACCTTC